This TCR beta chain was identified in a study of T cells in Graves' hyperthyroidism and ophthalmopathy (dated by TCRdb to the late 2010s). Broadly, across the study: Peripheral blood was collected at initial diagnosis, before any treatment. The paper reports TCR Vbeta CDR3 sequencing of 130 to 150 peripheral blood samples: 40 or so ophthalmopathy, about 75 hyperthyroidism and approximately 17 progressor patients. Whether ophthalmopathy could be predicted prospectively was tested in an independent validation cohort made up of roughly 19 hyperthyroidism patients plus 17 patients who later progressed to ophthalmopathy. Following sampling, methimazole starting at 30 mg daily was given to hyperthyroidism patients, and high-dose intravenous methylprednisolone was given to ophthalmopathy patients. To identify distinguishing TCR V-J signatures, a discovery cohort of 90 to 100 patients was used, comprising 40 to 45 with Graves' ophthalmopathy and approximately 58 with stable Graves' hyperthyroidism. In addition, the study compared T-cell repertoires in thyroid tissue and in blood from a handful of Graves' hyperthyroidism patients. The 90 to 100 discovery patients were randomly divided into training and test sets at a 7:3 ratio.

Amplification of TCR beta CDR3 regions was carried out from RNA transcripts. The TCR CDR3 was subjected to a first round of RT-PCR using the HTBI primer set and the Qiagen OneStep RT-PCR kit. Libraries were constructed in a second round of multiplex PCR, after which size selection and purification were performed. Sequencing of the libraries was done on an Illumina HiSeq2000 using paired-end 100 bp reads. The authors processed their data as follows. SOAPnuke was used to process the raw data, removing reads that contained adapters or uncalled bases, had a mean Phred below 15, or lacked an exact match to the constant primer or identifier. High-quality paired reads were merged using COPE v1.2.5, and each unique nucleotide sequence was defined as a clonotype. Clonotypes were aligned to IMGT TRBV, TRBD and TRBJ reference segments using MiTCR v1.1. The analysis included only V-J combinations with a frequency above 0.0001, which together covered roughly 99% of the repertoires. The TCS score was defined as the ratio of F50 (clonal expansion) to E x V (chaos), calculated using BLOSUM62-based TCRdist between CDR3 peptides within each V-J. Welch's t-statistics and random forest reduced 500 to 550 V-J features to roughly 13, which were used in a naive Bayes classifier (R e1071). Using fastp trimming at Q25 and MiXCR clonotype assembly, TCRdb reanalyzed the public sequencing data and kept in-frame beta chains. Rows with a matching CDR3 protein are joined into one entry that keeps the most common DNA and genes. TCRdb, not the original authors, processed these V and J calls. The sample contains 700,000 or so distinct CDR3 sequences, about a sixth of them found a single time. Around 8.1% of the sample belongs to the ten largest clones.

Stable Graves' hyperthyroidism was defined as no progression to ophthalmopathy during 18 months of follow-up. Hyperthyroidism patients were newly diagnosed, with disease duration under 2 months, and aged 18 to 65 years. Any patient with an uncontrolled infection, another autoimmune disease, pregnancy or lactation was excluded. Diagnoses were established on the basis of clinical symptoms, serum thyroxine and TRAb, thyroid ultrasound, and orbital computed tomography. PBMCs were separated from 10 ml of fresh peripheral blood using Ficoll-Paque density gradient centrifugation. Total RNA was extracted using Trizol reagent, and RNA quality was assessed on an Agilent 2100 Bioanalyzer. There are 14 amino acids in the CDR3, from cysteine to phenylalanine inclusive. Of all the DNA, just the CDR3 is kept, 42 bases in frame from base 1. V drops 5 bases and J drops 0 bases, leaving 8 bases in between. The CDR1 and CDR2 encoded by the germline V gene are MNHNS and SASEGT.

What the work shows at the level of the full study, not this receptor alone: During validation, the model predicted progression to ophthalmopathy a median of approximately 6 months ahead of onset, with almost 71% sensitivity and 72% to 80% specificity. No statistical method was used to set the sample size in advance, and investigators knew the group allocation. In cross-validation, a model built on a 13 V-J signature told ophthalmopathy apart from stable hyperthyroidism with approximately 90% sensitivity and about 81% specificity, and in testing the same model reached 80%/75%. Most expanded thyroid clonotypes (frequency above 0.001) were also found in blood, which suggests that blood repertoires may mirror thyroid immune responses.

This clonotype was detected many times. What antigen it recognizes has not been identified. Base qualities are missing; no much larger clone stands one base away. This receptor chain uses TRBV6-1 and TRBJ1-5; tentative D gene TRBD1, with 6 bases matching. The source material was blood. This TCR came from a man younger than 30 with Graves' hyperthyroidism. DNA sequence: TGTGCCAGCAGTCGGACAGTTAGCAATCAGCCCCAGCATTTT. Its translation reads: CASSRTVSNQPQHF.